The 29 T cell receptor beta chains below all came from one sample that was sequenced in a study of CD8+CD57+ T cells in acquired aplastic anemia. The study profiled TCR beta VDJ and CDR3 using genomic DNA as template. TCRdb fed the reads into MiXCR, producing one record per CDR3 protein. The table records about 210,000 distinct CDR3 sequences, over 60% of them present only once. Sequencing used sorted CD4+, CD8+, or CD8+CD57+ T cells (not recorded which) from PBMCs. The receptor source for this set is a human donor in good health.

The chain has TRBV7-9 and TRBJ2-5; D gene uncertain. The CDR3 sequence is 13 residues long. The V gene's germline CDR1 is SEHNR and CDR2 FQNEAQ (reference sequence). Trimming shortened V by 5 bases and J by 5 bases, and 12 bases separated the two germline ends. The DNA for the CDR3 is TGTGCCAGCAGCGCACCGGTGGGGGAGACCCAGTACTTC. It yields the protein CASSAPVGETQYF.

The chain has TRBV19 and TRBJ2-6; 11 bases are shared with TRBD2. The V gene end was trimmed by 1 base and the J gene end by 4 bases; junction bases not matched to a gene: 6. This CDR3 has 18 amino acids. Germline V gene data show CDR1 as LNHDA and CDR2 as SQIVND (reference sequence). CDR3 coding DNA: TGTGCCAGTAGTATAGGATTCCTAGCGGGAGGCGGGGCCAACGTCCTGACTTTC. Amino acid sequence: CASSIGFLAGGGANVLTF.

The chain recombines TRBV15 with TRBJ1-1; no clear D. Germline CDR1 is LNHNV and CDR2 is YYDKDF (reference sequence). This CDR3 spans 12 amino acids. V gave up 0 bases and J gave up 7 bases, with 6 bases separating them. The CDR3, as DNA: TGTGCCACCAGCAGAGACGGCAATGAAGCTTTCTTT. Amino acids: CATSRDGNEAFF.

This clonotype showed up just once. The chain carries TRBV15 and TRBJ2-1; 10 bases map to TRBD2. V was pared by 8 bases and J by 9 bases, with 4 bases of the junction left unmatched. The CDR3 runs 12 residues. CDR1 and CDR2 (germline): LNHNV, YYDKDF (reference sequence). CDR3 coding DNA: TGTGCCACCTCTAGCGGGAGCACTGAGCAGTTCTTC. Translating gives CATSSGSTEQFF.

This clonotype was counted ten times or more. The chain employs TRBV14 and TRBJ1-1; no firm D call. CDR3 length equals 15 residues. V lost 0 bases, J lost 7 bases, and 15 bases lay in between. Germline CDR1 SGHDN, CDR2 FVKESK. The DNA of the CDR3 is TGTGCCAGCAGCCAAGAATCGCAGTTAACCCTTGAAGCTTTCTTT. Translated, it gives CASSQESQLTLEAFF.

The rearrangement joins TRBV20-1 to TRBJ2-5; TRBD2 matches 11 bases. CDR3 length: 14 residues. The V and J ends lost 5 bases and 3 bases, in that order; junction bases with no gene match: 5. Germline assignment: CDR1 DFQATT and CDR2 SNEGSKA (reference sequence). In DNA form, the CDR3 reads TGCAGTGCTGGAACGGGACTAGCGGAAGAGACCCAGTACTTC. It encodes CSAGTGLAEETQYF.

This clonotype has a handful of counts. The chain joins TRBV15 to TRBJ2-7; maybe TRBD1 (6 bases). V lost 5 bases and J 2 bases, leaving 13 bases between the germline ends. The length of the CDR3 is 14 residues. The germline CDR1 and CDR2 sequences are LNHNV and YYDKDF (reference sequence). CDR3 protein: CATSLRTDTYEQYF. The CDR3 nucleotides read TGTGCCACCAGCTTACGGACAGACACCTACGAGCAGTACTTC.

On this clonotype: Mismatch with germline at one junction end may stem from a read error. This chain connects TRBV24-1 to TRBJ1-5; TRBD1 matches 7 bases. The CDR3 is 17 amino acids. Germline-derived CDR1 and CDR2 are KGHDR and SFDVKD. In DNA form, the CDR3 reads TGTGTCACCAGTGATAACAGGGGCCCAGGAGTCAATCAGCCCCAGCATTTT. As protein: CVTSDNRGPGVNQPQHF.

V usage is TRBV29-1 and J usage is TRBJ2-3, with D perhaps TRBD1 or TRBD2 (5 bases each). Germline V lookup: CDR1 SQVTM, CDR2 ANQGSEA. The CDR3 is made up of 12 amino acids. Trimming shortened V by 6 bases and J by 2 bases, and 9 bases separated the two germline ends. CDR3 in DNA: TGCAGCGTCGGGACGTCCACAGATACGCAGTATTTT. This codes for CSVGTSTDTQYF.

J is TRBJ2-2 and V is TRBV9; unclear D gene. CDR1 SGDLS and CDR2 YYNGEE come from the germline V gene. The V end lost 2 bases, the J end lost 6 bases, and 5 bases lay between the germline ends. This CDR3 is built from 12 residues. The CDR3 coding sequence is TGTGCCAGCAGCGTGTTATCCGGGGAGCTGTTTTTT. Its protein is CASSVLSGELFF. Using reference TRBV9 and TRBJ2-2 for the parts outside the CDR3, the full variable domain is DSGVTQTPKHLITATGQRVTLRCSPRSGDLSVYWYQQSLDQGLQFLIQYYNGEERAKGNILERFSAQQFPDLHSELNLSSLELGDSALYFCASSVLSGELFFGEGSRLTVL.

CDR3 nucleotides: TGTGCCAGCAGCGTGGGACACGACTATGGCTACACCTTC. This translates into CASSVGHDYGYTF. The rearrangement uses TRBV7-9 and TRBJ1-2; tentative D call: TRBD1 (6 bases). Trimming took 5 bases from V and 3 from J, leaving 10 bases between them. The CDR3 has 13 residues. Germline CDR1 reads SEHNR; CDR2 reads FQNEAQ (reference sequence). Looking up the rest from reference TRBV7-9 and TRBJ1-2 gives the full variable domain: DTGVSQNPRHKITKRGQNVTFRCDPISEHNRLYWYRQTLGQGPEFLTYFQNEAQLEKSRLLSDRFSAERPKGSFSTLEIQRTEQGDSAMYLCASSVGHDYGYTFGSGTRLTVV.

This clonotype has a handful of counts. The CDR3 loop reads CASSSFVASGADTQYF. The CDR3 DNA reads TGTGCCAGCAGCTCCTTCGTAGCTAGCGGTGCAGATACGCAGTATTTT. The rearrangement uses TRBV7-8 and TRBJ2-3; 7 bases are shared with TRBD2. From germline, CDR1 is SGHVS and CDR2 FQNEAQ. V was pared by 4 bases and J by 4 bases, with 11 bases of the junction left unmatched. The CDR3 has 16 amino acids.

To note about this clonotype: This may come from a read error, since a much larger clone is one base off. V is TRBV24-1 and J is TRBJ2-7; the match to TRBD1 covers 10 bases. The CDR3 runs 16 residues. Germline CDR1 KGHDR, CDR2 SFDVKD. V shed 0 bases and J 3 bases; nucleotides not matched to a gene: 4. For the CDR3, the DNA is TGTGCCACCAGTGATTTGGATGGACAGGGGGTCTACGAGCAGTACTTC. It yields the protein CATSDLDGQGVYEQYF.

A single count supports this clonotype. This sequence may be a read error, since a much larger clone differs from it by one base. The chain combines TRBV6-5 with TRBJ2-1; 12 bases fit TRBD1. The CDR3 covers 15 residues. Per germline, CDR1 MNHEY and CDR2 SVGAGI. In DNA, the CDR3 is TGTGCCAGCAGTTATTGGGACAGGGGGCAAAATGAGCAGATCTTC. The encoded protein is CASSYWDRGQNEQIF.

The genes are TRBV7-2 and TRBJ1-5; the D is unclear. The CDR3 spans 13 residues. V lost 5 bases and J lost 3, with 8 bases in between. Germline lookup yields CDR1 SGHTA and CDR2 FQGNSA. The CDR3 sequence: CASSEGSNQPQHF. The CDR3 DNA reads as TGTGCCAGCAGCGAAGGGTCCAATCAGCCCCAGCATTTT.

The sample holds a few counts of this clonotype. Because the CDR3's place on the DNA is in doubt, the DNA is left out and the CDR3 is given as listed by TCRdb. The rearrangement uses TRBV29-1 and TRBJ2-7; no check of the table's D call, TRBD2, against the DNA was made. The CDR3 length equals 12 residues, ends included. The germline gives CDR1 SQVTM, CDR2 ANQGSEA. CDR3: CSVGSGSGTEYF.

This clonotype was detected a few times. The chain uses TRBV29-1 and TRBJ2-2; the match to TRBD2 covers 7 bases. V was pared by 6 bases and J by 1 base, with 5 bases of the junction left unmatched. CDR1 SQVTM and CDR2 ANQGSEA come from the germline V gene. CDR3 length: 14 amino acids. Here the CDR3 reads CSVRAGKNTGELFF. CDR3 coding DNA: TGCAGCGTGAGAGCGGGGAAGAACACCGGGGAGCTGTTTTTT.

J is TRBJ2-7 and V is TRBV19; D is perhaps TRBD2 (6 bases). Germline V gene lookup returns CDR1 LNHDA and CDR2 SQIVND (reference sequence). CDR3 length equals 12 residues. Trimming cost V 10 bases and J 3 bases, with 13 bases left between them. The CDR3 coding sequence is TGTGCCACTACGGGAGTAAACTACGAGCAGTACTTC. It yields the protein CATTGVNYEQYF.

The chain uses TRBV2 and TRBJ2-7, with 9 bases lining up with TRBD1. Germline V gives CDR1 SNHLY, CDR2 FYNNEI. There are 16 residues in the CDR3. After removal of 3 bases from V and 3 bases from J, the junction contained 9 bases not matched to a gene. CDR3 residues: CASSELPPGQGYEQYF. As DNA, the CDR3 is TGTGCCAGCAGTGAGTTACCACCGGGACAGGGCTACGAGCAGTACTTC.

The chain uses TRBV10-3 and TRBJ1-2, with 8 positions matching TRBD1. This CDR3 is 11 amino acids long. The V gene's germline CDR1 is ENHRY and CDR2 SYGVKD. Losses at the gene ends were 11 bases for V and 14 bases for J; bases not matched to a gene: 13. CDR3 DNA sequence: TGTGCCGCCTCAGGGGGCGATGGCTGTACCTTC. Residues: CAASGGDGCTF.

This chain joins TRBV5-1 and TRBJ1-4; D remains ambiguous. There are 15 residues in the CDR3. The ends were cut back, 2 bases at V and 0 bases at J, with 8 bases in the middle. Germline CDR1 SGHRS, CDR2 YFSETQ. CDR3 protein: CASSFGFTTNEKLFF. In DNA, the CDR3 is TGCGCCAGCAGCTTTGGCTTCACAACTAATGAAAAACTGTTTTTT.

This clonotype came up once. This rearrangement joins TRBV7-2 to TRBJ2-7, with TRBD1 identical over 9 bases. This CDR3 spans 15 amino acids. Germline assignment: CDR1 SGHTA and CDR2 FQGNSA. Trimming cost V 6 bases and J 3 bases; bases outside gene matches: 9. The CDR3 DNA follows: TGTGCCAGCAGTAAACAGGGGGCCGAGGTCTACGAGCAGTACTTC. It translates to CASSKQGAEVYEQYF. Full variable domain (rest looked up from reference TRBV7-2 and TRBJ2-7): GAGVSQSPSNKVTEKGKDVELRCDPISGHTALYWYRQSLGQGLEFLIYFQGNSAPDKSGLPSDRFSAERTGGSVSTLTIQRTQQEDSAVYLCASSKQGAEVYEQYFGPGTRLTVT.

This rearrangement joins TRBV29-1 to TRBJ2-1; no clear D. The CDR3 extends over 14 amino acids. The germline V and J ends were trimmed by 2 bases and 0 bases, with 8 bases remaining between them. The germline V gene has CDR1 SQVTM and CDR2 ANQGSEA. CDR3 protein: CSVETPSSYNEQFF. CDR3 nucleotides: TGCAGCGTTGAAACGCCTAGCTCCTACAATGAGCAGTTCTTC.

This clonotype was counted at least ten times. Here the CDR3 DNA reads TGTGCCAGCAGCGCGACGGGACAGCCCTACGAGCAGTACTTC. The encoded protein is CASSATGQPYEQYF. The chain couples TRBV7-9 to TRBJ2-7; 7 nucleotides match TRBD1. Germline CDR1 reads SEHNR; CDR2 reads FQNEAQ (reference sequence). V dropped 5 bases and J dropped 2; count of bases not matched to a gene: 6. The CDR3 length is 14 residues. The whole variable domain, remainder taken from reference TRBV7-9 and TRBJ2-7, is DTGVSQNPRHKITKRGQNVTFRCDPISEHNRLYWYRQTLGQGPEFLTYFQNEAQLEKSRLLSDRFSAERPKGSFSTLEIQRTEQGDSAMYLCASSATGQPYEQYFGPGTRLTVT.

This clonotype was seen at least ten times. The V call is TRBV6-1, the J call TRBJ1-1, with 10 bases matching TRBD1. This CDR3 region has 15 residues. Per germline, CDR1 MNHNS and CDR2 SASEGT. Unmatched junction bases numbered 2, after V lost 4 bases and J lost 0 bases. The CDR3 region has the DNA TGTGCCAGCAGTGCGGGACAGGGGATGAACACTGAAGCTTTCTTT. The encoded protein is CASSAGQGMNTEAFF.

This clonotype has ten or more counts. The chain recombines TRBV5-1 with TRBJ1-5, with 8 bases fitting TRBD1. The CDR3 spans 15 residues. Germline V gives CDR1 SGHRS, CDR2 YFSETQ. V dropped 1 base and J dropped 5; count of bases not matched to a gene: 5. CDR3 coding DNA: TGCGCCAGCAGCTTGAGTGGACAGGGTGATCAGCCCCAGCATTTT. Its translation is CASSLSGQGDQPQHF.

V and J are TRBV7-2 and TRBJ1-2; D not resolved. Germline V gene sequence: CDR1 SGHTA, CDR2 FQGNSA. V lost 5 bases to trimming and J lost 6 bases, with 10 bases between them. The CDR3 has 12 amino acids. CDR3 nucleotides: TGTGCCAGCAGCACTCTGCTTGATGGCTACACCTTC. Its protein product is CASSTLLDGYTF.

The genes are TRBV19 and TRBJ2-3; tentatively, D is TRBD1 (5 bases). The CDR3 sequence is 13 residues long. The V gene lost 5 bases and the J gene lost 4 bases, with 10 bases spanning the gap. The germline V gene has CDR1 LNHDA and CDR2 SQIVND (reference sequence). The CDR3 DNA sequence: TGTGCCAGTAGTGAAGGGGTCGCAGATACGCAGTATTTT. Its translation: CASSEGVADTQYF.

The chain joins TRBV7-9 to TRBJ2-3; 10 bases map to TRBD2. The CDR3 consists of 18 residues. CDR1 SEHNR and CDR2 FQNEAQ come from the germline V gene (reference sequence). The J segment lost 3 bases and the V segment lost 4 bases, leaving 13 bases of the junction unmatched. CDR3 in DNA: TGTGCCAGCAGCTCCACCGTAGCGGGGGGTTTAGCTACAGATACGCAGTATTTT. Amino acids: CASSSTVAGGLATDTQYF. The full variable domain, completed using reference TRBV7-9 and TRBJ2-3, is DTGVSQNPRHKITKRGQNVTFRCDPISEHNRLYWYRQTLGQGPEFLTYFQNEAQLEKSRLLSDRFSAERPKGSFSTLEIQRTEQGDSAMYLCASSSTVAGGLATDTQYFGPGTRLTVL.